Each of the 26 T cell receptor beta chains below was sequenced from the same sample in a study of blood T cell repertoires in COVID-19. TCRdb keeps only in-frame clones here, not all; method: immunoSEQ multiplex PCR. The table lists about 280,000 clones, approximately 82% of them singletons. The sample consisted of PBMCs or T cells enriched from blood (not recorded which). These receptors all come from a middle-aged man who had been exposed to COVID-19.

The rearrangement joins TRBV19 to TRBJ2-3; 10 bases match TRBD2. CDR1 is LNHDA and CDR2 is SQIVND in the germline V gene (reference sequence). The ends lost 10 bases at V and 2 bases at J; junction bases unmatched: 9. CDR3 size: 15 residues. CDR3 loop: CATTLSGRATDTQYF. For the CDR3, the DNA is TGTGCCACCACCTTGAGCGGGAGGGCCACAGATACGCAGTATTTT. The full variable domain, its missing parts supplied by reference TRBV19 and TRBJ2-3, is DGGITQSPKYLFRKEGQNVTLSCEQNLNHDAMYWYRQDPGQGLRLIYYSQIVNDFQKGDIAEGYSVSREKKESFPLTVTSAQKNPTAFYLCATTLSGRATDTQYFGPGTRLTVL.

The V and J genes are TRBV27 and TRBJ1-2, with D unclear. The ends were cut back, 3 bases at V and 6 bases at J, with 11 bases in the middle. In germline, CDR1 is MNHEY, CDR2 SMNVEV (reference sequence). The CDR3 runs to 13 residues. For the CDR3, the DNA is TGTGCCAGCAGTTTTTCCGGTCTCGATGGCTACACCTTC. It codes for CASSFSGLDGYTF.

The CDR3 DNA reads as TGTGCCAGTAGTTTCCTTAGCGGGAGCTCCTACAATGAGCAGTTCTTC. Translation gives CASSFLSGSSYNEQFF. The chain joins TRBV19 to TRBJ2-1, with 9 positions matching TRBD2. Germline CDR1 reads LNHDA; CDR2 reads SQIVND (reference sequence). CDR3 length: 16 residues. After removal of 5 bases from V and 0 bases from J, the junction contained 5 bases not matched to a gene.

V is TRBV19 and J is TRBJ2-5; D is unclear. Germline V CDR1 and CDR2: LNHDA, SQIVND (reference sequence). This CDR3 contains 13 residues. Trimming took 6 bases from V and 7 from J, leaving 15 bases between them. The CDR3, as DNA: TGTGCCAGTAGCTACAGATCCGAAGGGACCCAGTACTTC. As protein: CASSYRSEGTQYF. The whole variable domain, filled in from reference TRBV19 and TRBJ2-5, reads DGGITQSPKYLFRKEGQNVTLSCEQNLNHDAMYWYRQDPGQGLRLIYYSQIVNDFQKGDIAEGYSVSREKKESFPLTVTSAQKNPTAFYLCASSYRSEGTQYFGPGTRLLVL.

V and J are TRBV7-8 and TRBJ2-1; D call uncertain. This CDR3 region has 12 residues. Trimming shortened V by 5 bases and J by 8 bases, and 10 bases separated the two germline ends. Germline V gene lookup returns CDR1 SGHVS and CDR2 FQNEAQ. CDR3 amino acids: CASSLVLYEQFF. As DNA, the CDR3 is TGTGCCAGCAGCCTAGTCTTATATGAGCAGTTCTTC. Combining the CDR3 with reference TRBV7-8 and TRBJ2-1 gives the whole variable domain GAGVSQSPRYKVAKRGQDVALRCDPISGHVSLFWYQQALGQGPEFLTYFQNEAQLDKSGLPSDRFFAERPEGSVSTLKIQRTQQEDSAVYLCASSLVLYEQFFGPGTRLTVL.

The chain couples TRBV6-5 to TRBJ1-5; 7 nucleotides line up with TRBD1. The CDR3 sequence is 14 residues long. The trim removed 7 bases at V and 4 bases at J, leaving 7 bases unmatched. The germline CDR1 and CDR2 sequences are MNHEY and SVGAGI. The DNA for the CDR3 is TGTGCCAGCAAACCGGGACAGATAAATCAGCCCCAGCATTTT. It translates to CASKPGQINQPQHF.

The chain has TRBV2 and TRBJ2-1; 10 bases fit TRBD2. V was pared by 6 bases and J by 9 bases, with 5 bases of the junction left unmatched. The CDR3 spans 13 residues. Per germline, CDR1 SNHLY and CDR2 FYNNEI. This CDR3 is CASREREGSEQFF. DNA of the CDR3: TGTGCCAGCAGGGAGCGGGAGGGTAGTGAGCAGTTCTTC.

The chain links TRBV14 to TRBJ2-7; 10 bases are shared with TRBD2. Germline CDR1 is SGHDN and CDR2 is FVKESK. V shed 3 bases and J 4 bases; nucleotides not matched to a gene: 6. The CDR3 has 15 amino acids. The CDR3 bases are TGTGCCAGCAGCCAGGTTAGCGGGGGGAGTTACGAGCAGTACTTC. It yields the protein CASSQVSGGSYEQYF.

This clone came up a few times. As DNA, the CDR3 is TGTGCCAGCAGCGTAGGCCCCGGGAGCACAGATACGCAGTATTTT. Its translation is CASSVGPGSTDTQYF. The V gene is TRBV9, the J gene TRBJ2-3; D call uncertain. This CDR3 has 15 residues. Trimming shortened V by 0 bases and J by 0 bases, and 8 bases separated the two germline ends. The germline V gene encodes CDR1 SGDLS and CDR2 YYNGEE. The full variable domain, with the rest looked up from reference TRBV9 and TRBJ2-3, is DSGVTQTPKHLITATGQRVTLRCSPRSGDLSVYWYQQSLDQGLQFLIQYYNGEERAKGNILERFSAQQFPDLHSELNLSSLELGDSALYFCASSVGPGSTDTQYFGPGTRLTVL.

CDR3 loop: CAWSVKGWGHSEQFF. As DNA, the CDR3 is TGTGCCTGGAGTGTAAAGGGGTGGGGGCACAGTGAGCAGTTCTTC. This rearrangement joins TRBV30 to TRBJ2-1, with a possible D match to TRBD1 (6 bases). Germline V gene sequence: CDR1 GTSNPN, CDR2 SVGIG (reference sequence). The V gene lost 0 bases and the J gene lost 9 bases, with 18 bases spanning the gap. This CDR3 is 15 amino acids long.

V usage is TRBV4-2 and J usage is TRBJ1-1; D gene unclear. The CDR3 extends over 13 amino acids. Germline V CDR1 and CDR2: LGHNA, YNFKEQ. V was pared by 0 bases and J by 10 bases, with 12 bases between. Here the CDR3 DNA reads TGTGCCAGCAGCCAAGATCGGGGTTTGGGAGCTTTCTTT. Protein product: CASSQDRGLGAFF.

The V call is TRBV3-1 (or the pseudogene TRBV3-2), the J call TRBJ1-1; D unresolved. The germline CDR1 and CDR2 sequences are LGHDT and YNNKEL (reference sequence). V lost 0 bases to trimming and J lost 4 bases, with 12 bases between them. This CDR3 is 15 amino acids long. The CDR3 DNA is TGTGCCAGCAGCCAAGATAACGGTTTAGTCACTGAAGCTTTCTTT. This sequence encodes CASSQDNGLVTEAFF.

The chain joins TRBV19 to TRBJ1-2; the D gene is possibly TRBD1 (6 bases). This CDR3 region has 12 residues. Trimming shortened V by 5 bases and J by 7 bases, and 11 bases separated the two germline ends. The germline gives CDR1 LNHDA, CDR2 SQIVND (reference sequence). As DNA, the CDR3 is TGTGCCAGTAGTCGGGACACGTCTGGCTACACCTTC. It specifies CASSRDTSGYTF.

The chain is built from TRBV9 and TRBJ2-2; D perhaps matches TRBD2 (6 bases). This CDR3 contains 15 residues. The germline gives CDR1 SGDLS, CDR2 YYNGEE. Trimming removed 2 bases from V and 6 bases from J, with 14 bases in between. The DNA for the CDR3 is TGTGCCAGCAGCGTGGTGGGAGGAGGGTCCGGGGAGCTGTTTTTT. Its translation is CASSVVGGGSGELFF.

V gene TRBV7-8 combines with J gene TRBJ1-1; possible D gene TRBD1, 6 bases. V shed 7 bases and J shed 5 bases, with 17 bases lying between them. This CDR3 has 14 residues. The V gene's germline CDR1 is SGHVS and CDR2 FQNEAQ. DNA for the CDR3: TGTGCCAGCACCCTAGGGGGGGGTGGGACTGAAGCTTTCTTT. This translates into CASTLGGGGTEAFF. The whole variable domain, filled in from reference TRBV7-8 and TRBJ1-1, reads GAGVSQSPRYKVAKRGQDVALRCDPISGHVSLFWYQQALGQGPEFLTYFQNEAQLDKSGLPSDRFFAERPEGSVSTLKIQRTQQEDSAVYLCASTLGGGGTEAFFGQGTRLTVV.

V is TRBV10-3 and J is TRBJ1-5, with TRBD1 identical over 7 bases. V lost 10 bases, J lost 0 bases, and 12 bases stayed unmatched. The germline gives CDR1 ENHRY, CDR2 SYGVKD. CDR3 length equals 16 residues. As DNA, the CDR3 is TGTGCCACGAATAAAGGGACAGCTAATAGCAATCAGCCCCAGCATTTT. Its protein product is CATNKGTANSNQPQHF.

The chain recombines TRBV29-1 with TRBJ1-1, with D perhaps matching TRBD1 (6 bases). The CDR3 loop spans 14 amino acids. Germline V gene sequence: CDR1 SQVTM, CDR2 ANQGSEA. V was pared by 6 bases and J by 1 base, with 15 bases between. This chain's CDR3 is CSVVQGSGNTEAFF. In nucleotides, the CDR3 is TGCAGCGTAGTTCAGGGGTCTGGGAACACTGAAGCTTTCTTT.

This rearrangement joins TRBV4-1 to TRBJ1-1, with 7 positions matching TRBD1. This CDR3 contains 13 residues. After removal of 0 bases from V and 9 bases from J, the junction contained 4 bases not matched to a gene. Germline CDR1 MGHRA, CDR2 YSYEKL. The CDR3 sequence is CASSQDRDSQAFF. In DNA, the CDR3 is TGCGCCAGCAGCCAAGATCGGGACAGTCAAGCTTTCTTT.

As for this clone: The junction does not match germline at one end; this may be a read error. V and J are TRBV3-1 (or the pseudogene TRBV3-2) and TRBJ1-1; a possible D gene is TRBD1 (5 bases). The CDR3 length is 14 residues. The germline gives CDR1 LGHDT, CDR2 YNNKEL (reference sequence). The CDR3 bases are TGTGCCAGCAGCGCAACAGGCCGGAACGCTGAAGCTTTCTTT. This translates into CASSATGRNAEAFF.

The chain carries TRBV5-4 and TRBJ2-7, with D possibly being TRBD2 (7 bases). V lost 7 bases, J lost 5 bases, and 22 bases lay in between. From germline, CDR1 is SGHNT and CDR2 YYREEE (reference sequence). The CDR3 loop spans 15 amino acids. As DNA, the CDR3 is TGTGCCAGCTTGCGCGGGGGCGTACTAAGCGACGAGCAGTACTTC. This sequence encodes CASLRGGVLSDEQYF.

The V and J genes are TRBV30 and TRBJ2-3, with D possibly matching TRBD2 (6 bases). CDR3 length: 14 residues. CDR1 is GTSNPN, CDR2 SVGIG, per germline (reference sequence). Between the trimmed V and J ends, which lost 3 bases and 0 bases, there was a span of 10 bases. The CDR3 DNA is TGTGCCTGGAGAGAGGGACTCAGCACAGATACGCAGTATTTT. It encodes CAWREGLSTDTQYF.

This chain uses TRBV7-9 with TRBJ2-3; 8 nucleotides line up with TRBD2. The V gene end was trimmed by 4 bases and the J gene end by 0 bases; junction bases not matched to a gene: 0. The CDR3 spans 14 residues. Germline V CDR1 and CDR2: SEHNR, FQNEAQ (reference sequence). The CDR3 loop is CASSSSGSTDTQYF. CDR3 nucleotide sequence: TGTGCCAGCAGCTCTAGCGGGAGCACAGATACGCAGTATTTT.

The V and J genes are TRBV6-4 and TRBJ1-1; TRBD1 aligns across 7 bases. The CDR3 loop spans 14 amino acids. V gave up 6 bases and J gave up 5 bases; unmatched junction bases: 9. Per the germline V gene, CDR1 is MRHNA and CDR2 is SNTAGT. CDR3: CASSQTGTGTEAFF. The DNA of the CDR3 is TGTGCCAGCAGCCAGACAGGGACCGGGACTGAAGCTTTCTTT.

The V gene is TRBV3-1 (or the pseudogene TRBV3-2), the J gene TRBJ2-2, with 8 bases identical to TRBD2. Germline V CDR1 and CDR2: LGHDT, YNNKEL (reference sequence). Trimming at V came to 1 base and at J to 0 bases, leaving 7 bases not matched to a gene. This CDR3 is built from 18 residues. The CDR3 sequence is CASSQVLAGIPNTGELFF. The CDR3 nucleotides read TGTGCCAGCAGCCAAGTTTTAGCGGGGATACCGAACACCGGGGAGCTGTTTTTT.

V gene TRBV11-2 combines with J gene TRBJ2-7; D perhaps matches TRBD1 (6 bases). The CDR3 contains 14 residues. Trimming removed 4 bases from V and 2 bases from J, with 12 bases in between. Germline lookup yields CDR1 SGHAT and CDR2 FQNNGV. CDR3 residues: CASSSIRTAYEQYF. The CDR3 DNA reads as TGTGCCAGCAGCTCAATCAGGACAGCCTACGAGCAGTACTTC.

This clone was seen just once. The rearrangement links TRBV7-9 to TRBJ1-6; D uncertain. The germline V gene has CDR1 SEHNR and CDR2 FQNEAQ (reference sequence). The CDR3 covers 15 residues. The V end was cut by 1 base, the J end by 7 bases, with 11 bases between. The CDR3 protein is CASSLDGVKNSPLHF. The CDR3 DNA follows: TGTGCCAGCAGCTTAGACGGGGTCAAGAATTCACCCCTCCACTTT. The full variable domain, with the rest looked up from reference TRBV7-9 and TRBJ1-6, is DTGVSQNPRHKITKRGQNVTFRCDPISEHNRLYWYRQTLGQGPEFLTYFQNEAQLEKSRLLSDRFSAERPKGSFSTLEIQRTEQGDSAMYLCASSLDGVKNSPLHFGNGTRLTVT.